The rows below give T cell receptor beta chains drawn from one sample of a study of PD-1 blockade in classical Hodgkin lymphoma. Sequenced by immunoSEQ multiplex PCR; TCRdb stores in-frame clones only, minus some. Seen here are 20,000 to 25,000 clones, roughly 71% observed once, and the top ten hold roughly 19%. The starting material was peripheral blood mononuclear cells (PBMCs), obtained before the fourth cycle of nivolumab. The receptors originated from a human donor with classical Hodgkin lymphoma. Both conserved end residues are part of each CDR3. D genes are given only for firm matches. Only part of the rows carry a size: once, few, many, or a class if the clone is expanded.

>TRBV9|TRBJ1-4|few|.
CASSVAGNEKLFF
TGTGCCAGCAGCGTAGCGGGGAATGAAAAACTGTTTTTT
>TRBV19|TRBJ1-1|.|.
CASSIPTRVNTEAFF
TGTGCCAGTAGTATCCCAACACGTGTGAACACTGAAGCTTTCTTT
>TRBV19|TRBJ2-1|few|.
CASSIVSNNEQFF
TGTGCCAGTAGTATAGTATCAAACAATGAGCAGTTCTTC
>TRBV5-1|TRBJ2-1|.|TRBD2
CASREGTSGRANEQFF
TGCGCCAGCAGGGAGGGGACTAGCGGGAGGGCCAATGAGCAGTTCTTC
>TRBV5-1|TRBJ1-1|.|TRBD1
CASSLDRDTEAFF
TGCGCCAGCAGCCTGGACAGGGACACTGAAGCTTTCTTT
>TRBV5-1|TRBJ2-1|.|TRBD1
CASSLGTGVYNEQFF
TGCGCCAGCAGCCTTGGGACAGGGGTATACAATGAGCAGTTCTTC
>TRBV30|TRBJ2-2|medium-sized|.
CAWSLEGDTGELFF
TGTGCCTGGTCCCTTGAGGGGGACACCGGGGAGCTGTTTTTT
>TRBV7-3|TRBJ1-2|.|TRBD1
CASSSAPGQGRGGGYTF
TGTGCCAGCAGCTCTGCCCCGGGACAGGGCCGGGGGGGAGGCTACACCTTC
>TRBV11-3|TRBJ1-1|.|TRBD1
CASSPGQGAGTEAFF
TGTGCCAGCAGCCCCGGACAGGGGGCAGGGACTGAAGCTTTCTTT
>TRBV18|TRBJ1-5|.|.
CASSPEVSTVNQPQHF
TGTGCCAGCTCACCGGAAGTTAGTACAGTCAATCAGCCCCAGCATTTT
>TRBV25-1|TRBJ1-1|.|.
CASSEQGVGTEAFF
TGTGCCAGCAGTGAACAGGGTGTTGGCACTGAAGCTTTCTTT
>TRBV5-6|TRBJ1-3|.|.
CASSLGPRGPSGNTIYF
TGTGCCAGCAGCTTGGGCCCTAGGGGCCCCTCTGGAAACACCATATATTTT
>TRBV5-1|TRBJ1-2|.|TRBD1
CASSTTGGFYGYTF
TGCGCCAGCAGCACGACAGGGGGCTTCTATGGCTACACCTTC
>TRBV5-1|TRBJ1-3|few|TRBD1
CASSLTTGTGNTIYF
TGCGCCAGCAGCTTGACGACAGGGACGGGAAACACCATATATTTT
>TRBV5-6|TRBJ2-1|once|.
CASSPLWAPPYNEQFF
TGTGCCAGCAGCCCACTTTGGGCCCCCCCCTACAATGAGCAGTTCTTC
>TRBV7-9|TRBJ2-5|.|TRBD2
CASSLVAGGQETQYF
TGTGCCAGCAGCTTAGTCGCGGGGGGGCAAGAGACCCAGTACTTC
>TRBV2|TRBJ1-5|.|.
CASSELQGMRQPQHF
TGTGCCAGCAGTGAATTGCAGGGGATGCGGCAGCCCCAGCATTTT
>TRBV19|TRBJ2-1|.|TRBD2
CASSWVAGDNEQFF
TGTGCCAGTAGTTGGGTAGCGGGGGACAATGAGCAGTTCTTC
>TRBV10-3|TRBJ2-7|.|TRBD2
CAIGGGPASGKYEQYF
TGTGCCATCGGAGGAGGGCCGGCTAGCGGAAAGTACGAGCAGTACTTC
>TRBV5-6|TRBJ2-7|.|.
CASSFRGRGPYEQYF
TGTGCCAGCAGCTTTAGAGGCAGGGGACCCTACGAGCAGTACTTC
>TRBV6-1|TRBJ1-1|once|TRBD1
CASSETAGGTEAFF
TGTGCCAGCAGTGAAACGGCAGGGGGCACTGAAGCTTTCTTT
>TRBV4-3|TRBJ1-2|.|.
CASSKNVQIANYGYTF
TGCGCCAGCAGCAAAAATGTCCAGATAGCTAACTATGGCTACACCTTC
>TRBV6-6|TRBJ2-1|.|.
CASSTGTLLYGEQFF
TGTGCCAGCAGTACTGGGACCCTATTGTACGGTGAGCAGTTCTTC
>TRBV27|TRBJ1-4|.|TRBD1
CASRDRQGDNEKLFF
TGTGCCAGCAGGGATCGACAGGGGGATAATGAAAAACTGTTTTTT
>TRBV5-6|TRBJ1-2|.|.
CASSLGMADGYTF
TGTGCCAGCAGCTTGGGGATGGCGGATGGCTACACCTTC
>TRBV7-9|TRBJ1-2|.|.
CASKLLRVSYGYTF
TGTGCCAGCAAGTTGTTGCGTGTCAGCTATGGCTACACCTTC
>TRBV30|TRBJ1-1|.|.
CAWSLSNTEAFF
TGTGCCTGGAGTCTATCGAACACTGAAGCTTTCTTT
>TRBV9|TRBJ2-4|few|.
CASSLNIGYIQYF
TGTGCCAGCAGCCTAAATATTGGGTACATTCAGTACTTC
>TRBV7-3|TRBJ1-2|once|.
CASSLTGSGLDGYTF
TGTGCCAGCAGCTTAACGGGGAGCGGGCTCGATGGCTACACCTTC
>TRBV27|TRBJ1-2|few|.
CASSLTGANYGYTF
TGTGCCAGCAGTTTAACGGGGGCCAACTATGGCTACACCTTC
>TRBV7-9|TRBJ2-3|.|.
CAINQGSTDTQYF
TGTGCAATCAATCAGGGGAGCACAGATACGCAGTATTTT
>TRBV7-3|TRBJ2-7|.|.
CASSLNTRGEQYF
TGTGCCAGCAGCTTAAATACCCGGGGTGAGCAGTACTTC
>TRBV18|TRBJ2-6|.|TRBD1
CASSRRQGASGANVLTF
TGTGCCAGCTCACGGCGACAGGGGGCGTCTGGGGCCAACGTCCTGACTTTC
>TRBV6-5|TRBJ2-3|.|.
CASSFSTRGNTDTQYF
TGTGCCAGCAGTTTCTCGACACGGGGGAACACAGATACGCAGTATTTT
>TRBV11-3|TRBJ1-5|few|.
CASSLGVGPNQPQHF
TGTGCCAGCAGCTTAGGTGTAGGGCCCAATCAGCCCCAGCATTTT
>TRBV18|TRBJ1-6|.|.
CASSPRGNSPLHF
TGTGCCAGCTCACCAAGGGGTAATTCACCCCTCCACTTT